These T cell receptor beta chains were read from a single sample in a study of blood T cells in healthy people across ages. TCRdb passed the 5' RACE reads through MiXCR, listing each CDR3 protein once. Here the sample spans more than 900,000 distinct CDR3 sequences, almost 25% being singletons. This sample was shared with a second study, whose subject was T cells of mothers and their children.

The specimen sequenced was blood. These receptors all stem from a girl aged 2-10 years in good health. The CDR3 runs from the conserved cysteine through the conserved F or W. Each record gives: V gene, J gene, D gene, clone size, CDR3 DNA, CDR3 protein. D genes are given only for firm matches. Only part of the rows carry a size: once, few, many, or a class if the clone is expanded.

>TRBV29-1|TRBJ2-4|NA|few
TGCAGCGTTAGGGGGGCTAAGGCCAAAAACATTCAGTACTTC
CSVRGAKAKNIQYF
>TRBV20-1|TRBJ2-1|TRBD2|few
TGCAGTGCTAGAGATCGGGCTAGCGGGTACAATGAGCAGTTCTTC
CSARDRASGYNEQFF
>TRBV12-3/TRBV12-4|TRBJ2-6|NA|NA
TGTGCCAGCAGCTTTGACGGGATCGGGGCCAACGTCCTGACTTTC
CASSFDGIGANVLTF
>TRBV27|TRBJ1-5|TRBD1|NA
TGTGCCAGCAGTTCGGCACAGGGGACAAATCAGCCCCAGCATTTT
CASSSAQGTNQPQHF
>TRBV29-1|TRBJ2-1|NA|NA
TGCAGCGTTGAGGAAGGGGAGCGGTTTAGCTCCTACAATGAGCAGTTCTTC
CSVEEGERFSSYNEQFF
>TRBV27|TRBJ2-7|NA|NA
TGTGCCAGCAGTCTAGGCAGAGGTTACGGGCAGTACTTC
CASSLGRGYGQYF
>TRBV20-1|TRBJ2-3|NA|NA
TGCAGTGCTGGACTTGGGGATACGCAGTATTTT
CSAGLGDTQYF
>TRBV7-3|TRBJ2-1|TRBD2|NA
TGTGCCAGCAGCTCCGGACTAGCGACTAGAAATGAGCAGTTCTTC
CASSSGLATRNEQFF
>TRBV29-1|TRBJ2-7|TRBD1|NA
TGCAGCGTTGACGGTACAGGGGACTACGAGCAGTACTTC
CSVDGTGDYEQYF
>TRBV27|TRBJ1-2|NA|many
TGTGCCAGCAGTTTGACAGGAGCTAACTATGGCTACACCTTC
CASSLTGANYGYTF
>TRBV7-2|TRBJ2-2|NA|few
TGTGCCAGCAGCTCAGTTACCGGGGAGCTGTTTTTT
CASSSVTGELFF
>TRBV2|TRBJ2-4|TRBD1|NA
TGTGCCAGCAGTGGGACAGGGGGAACCAAAAACATTCAGTACTTC
CASSGTGGTKNIQYF
>TRBV5-6|TRBJ1-3|NA|NA
TGTGCCAGCAGCTTTAAAGGGGTATACTCTGGAAACACCATATATTTT
CASSFKGVYSGNTIYF
>TRBV20-1|TRBJ1-2|NA|few
TGCAGTGCTAGAGCTAGAGGGGAGGTTGTTGGCTACACCTTC
CSARARGEVVGYTF
>TRBV28|TRBJ2-5|NA|NA
TGTGCCAGCAGTTTAGATGGGCGGGTGAGACAAGAGACCCAGTACTTC
CASSLDGRVRQETQYF
>TRBV6-1|TRBJ2-7|NA|NA
TGTGCCAGCAGTGAAGCCCCAGGGTTCTACGAGCAGTACTTC
CASSEAPGFYEQYF
>TRBV3-1|TRBJ2-5|NA|NA
TGTGCCAGCACCCCTATGGGAAATCGGGAGGAGACCCAGTACTTC
CASTPMGNREETQYF
>TRBV7-3|TRBJ2-5|NA|NA
TGTGCCAGCAGCCGGCGGACTGGAGAGACCCAGTACTTC
CASSRRTGETQYF
>TRBV20-1|TRBJ2-1|TRBD2|NA
TGCAGTGTCCGGAGGGGCGGTAGCGGGTGGTCTTACAATGAGCAGTTCTTC
CSVRRGGSGWSYNEQFF
>TRBV6-5|TRBJ2-5|TRBD2|few
TGTGCCAGCAGTTACCGTCAAAAGACTAGCGGGAGAAGGGGCGAAGAGACCCAGTACTTC
CASSYRQKTSGRRGEETQYF
>TRBV6-5|TRBJ1-4|NA|NA
TGTGCCAGCAGTTACCCGACAGGCTTCGAGACCTCTAATGAAAAACTGTTTTTT
CASSYPTGFETSNEKLFF
>TRBV10-3|TRBJ2-7|NA|NA
TGTGCCATCAGTGAGCCCTCGGGATATCAGGGTTACGAGCAGTACTTC
CAISEPSGYQGYEQYF
>TRBV6-5|TRBJ2-1|NA|NA
TGTGCCAGCAGTTCCCGGGGGCCGCTCTACAATGAGCAGTTCTTC
CASSSRGPLYNEQFF
>TRBV5-1|TRBJ1-4|NA|few
TGCGCCAGCAGCCCGGATGTTGCAACTAATGAAAAACTGTTTTTT
CASSPDVATNEKLFF
>TRBV7-3|TRBJ1-2|NA|few
TGTGCCAGCAGCTTAAAGGCAGACTATGGCTACACCTTC
CASSLKADYGYTF
>TRBV11-3|TRBJ2-3|TRBD2|NA
TGTGCCAGCAGCCCCATCGGGAGGACAGATACGCAGTATTTT
CASSPIGRTDTQYF
>TRBV20-1|TRBJ2-3|NA|NA
TGCAGTGCTAGAAGGGAGTTTAACACAGATACGCAGTATTTT
CSARREFNTDTQYF
>TRBV4-1|TRBJ1-1|TRBD1|few
TGCGCCAGCCAGGGGGGGGCCCAAGCTTTCTTT
CASQGGAQAFF
>TRBV28|TRBJ2-2|TRBD2|NA
TGTGCCAGCAGTTTAAATGAGGAAGGAGCAACGGGACTAGCGGGAGCAAACACCGGGGAGCTGTTTTTT
CASSLNEEGATGLAGANTGELFF
>TRBV6-1|TRBJ1-4|TRBD1|NA
TGTGCCAGCAGAAGGACAGGGCCTAATGAAAAACTGTTTTTT
CASRRTGPNEKLFF
>TRBV27|TRBJ1-1|NA|NA
TGTGCCAGCTCGGGACACCTAAAAACTGAAGCTTTCTTT
CASSGHLKTEAFF
>TRBV5-1|TRBJ1-1|NA|few
TGCGCCAGCAGTTTTCAAGGGATGCGAGGGACTGAAGCTTTCTTT
CASSFQGMRGTEAFF
>TRBV9|TRBJ2-1|NA|NA
TGTGCCAGCAGCGTACTCGGCACCCCGATGGAGACCCAGTTCTTC
CASSVLGTPMETQFF
>TRBV11-2|TRBJ1-1|NA|NA
TGTGCCAGCAAAGGTCTGGGGGGGAACACTGAAGCTTTCTTT
CASKGLGGNTEAFF
>TRBV6-6|TRBJ2-5|TRBD2|many
TGTGCCGGATGTGGTAGCGGGCAAGAGACCCAGTACTTC
CAGCGSGQETQYF
>TRBV20-1|TRBJ2-7|NA|NA
TGCAGTGCTAGAGCTCTGGGGTACGAGCAGTACTTC
CSARALGYEQYF
>TRBV28|TRBJ2-7|NA|NA
TGTGCCAGCAGTTTTTTGGGTGGGGATCCCTACGAGCAGTACTTC
CASSFLGGDPYEQYF
>TRBV20-1|TRBJ2-1|NA|NA
TGCAGTGCTAGTGCCGGGCTTGAAACTTACAATGAGCAGTTCTTC
CSASAGLETYNEQFF
>TRBV6-2/TRBV6-3|TRBJ2-5|TRBD2|few
TGTGCCAGCAGTTACTTGGCGGGAGAAGAGACCCAGTACTTC
CASSYLAGEETQYF
>TRBV5-1|TRBJ2-3|TRBD2|NA
TGCGCCAGCAGCCCCGGACGGATGGGTAGCGGGGTGAGCACAGATACGCAGTATTTT
CASSPGRMGSGVSTDTQYF
>TRBV5-1|TRBJ2-1|NA|NA
TGCGCCAGCAGCTTGTACGAGGCCACACTGTACAATGAGCAGTTCTTC
CASSLYEATLYNEQFF
>TRBV18|TRBJ2-7|TRBD2|NA
TGTGCCAGCTCACCGCCGAGACTAGCGGGAGTGTACGAGCAGTACTTC
CASSPPRLAGVYEQYF
>TRBV6-1|TRBJ2-1|NA|NA
TGTGCCAGCAGTGACGGGGCGTCAACCTACAATGAGCAGTTCTTC
CASSDGASTYNEQFF
>TRBV28|TRBJ2-3|TRBD2|few
TGTGCCAGCAGTTTATGGGGGAGGGAGCCAGATACGCAGTATTTT
CASSLWGREPDTQYF
>TRBV6-2/TRBV6-3|TRBJ2-1|TRBD2|NA
TGTGCCAGCAGGACTAGCGGGAAGTTGAATGAGCAGTTCTTC
CASRTSGKLNEQFF
>TRBV12-3/TRBV12-4|TRBJ2-7|NA|few
TGTGCCAGCAGTCTTTACCCGGAGAACTACGAGCAGTACTTC
CASSLYPENYEQYF
>TRBV10-3|TRBJ2-5|NA|few
TGTGCCATCAGTGAGGAGTACAGGGAGACCCAGTACTTC
CAISEEYRETQYF
>TRBV9|TRBJ2-7|NA|few
TGTGCCAGCAGCGTAGATGGTATAATGGGCGAGCAGTACTTC
CASSVDGIMGEQYF
>TRBV19|TRBJ2-1|NA|NA
TGTGCCAGTCAACATGGGAGCTCCTACAATGAGCAGTTCTTC
CASQHGSSYNEQFF
>TRBV29-1|TRBJ2-3|NA|NA
TGCAGCACAACCCCCGGCACAGATACGCAGTATTTT
CSTTPGTDTQYF
>TRBV4-3|TRBJ1-2|TRBD1|once
TGCGCCAGCAGCCCCGAGACAGGGGGGTATGGCTACACCTTC
CASSPETGGYGYTF
>TRBV28|TRBJ1-1|NA|few
TGTGCCAGCAGTTTAGAGCGGGAGGGAAACACTGAAGCTTTCTTT
CASSLEREGNTEAFF